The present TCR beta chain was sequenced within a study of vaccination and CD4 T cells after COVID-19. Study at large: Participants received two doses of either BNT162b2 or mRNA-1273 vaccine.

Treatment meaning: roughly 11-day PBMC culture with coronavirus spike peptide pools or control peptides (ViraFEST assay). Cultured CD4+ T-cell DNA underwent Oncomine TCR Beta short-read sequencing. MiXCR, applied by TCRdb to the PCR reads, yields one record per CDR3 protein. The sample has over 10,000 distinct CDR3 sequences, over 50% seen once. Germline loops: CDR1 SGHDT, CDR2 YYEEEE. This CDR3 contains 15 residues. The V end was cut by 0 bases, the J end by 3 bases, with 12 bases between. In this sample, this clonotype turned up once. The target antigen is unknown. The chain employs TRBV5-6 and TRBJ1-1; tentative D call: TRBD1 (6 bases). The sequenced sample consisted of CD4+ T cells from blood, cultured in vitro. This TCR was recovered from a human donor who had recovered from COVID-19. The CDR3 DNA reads TGTGCCAGCAGCTTGGCCAGGCAGGGGTACACTGAAGCTTTCTTT. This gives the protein CASSLARQGYTEAFF.